This T cell receptor (beta chain) was identified during a study of PD-1 blockade in classical Hodgkin lymphoma. Findings and caveats of the study: A significant rise in TCR diversity by C4D1 was seen for CD4+ but not CD8+ cells.

Every patient was affected by relapse after autologous stem cell transplantation, while exposure to brentuximab vedotin was not uniform. Per germline, CDR1 SEHNR and CDR2 FQNEAQ (reference sequence). V lost 5 bases, J lost 2 bases, and 9 bases stayed unmatched. The CDR3 is 17 residues long. The protocol was immunoSEQ multiplex PCR, while the TCRdb copy is restricted to in-frame clones and leaves out a portion. The repertoire has 40,000 or so clones, 87% of them found once; the top ten carry roughly 9%. With respect to this clone: Its target is unknown.

This clonotype originated in a human donor with classical Hodgkin lymphoma. The source was peripheral blood mononuclear cells (PBMCs), collected at baseline. The genes are TRBV7-9 and TRBJ2-3; 11 nucleotides match TRBD1. The CDR3, as DNA: TGTGCCAGCAGCCCACCCGGGGACAGGGGGTACACAGATACGCAGTATTTT. This sequence encodes CASSPPGDRGYTDTQYF.